A selection of T cell receptor beta chains follows, all from one sample in a study of blood T cell repertoires in COVID-19. Sequenced by immunoSEQ multiplex PCR; TCRdb stores in-frame clones only, minus some. The sample lists 200,000 to 250,000 clones, roughly 82% occurring once. What was sequenced was peripheral blood. These receptors all stem from a woman aged 35 to 49 with acute or convalescent COVID-19. CDR3s leave out the opening cysteine and the closing phenylalanine or tryptophan. Fields, in order: V gene, J gene, CDR3 length, CDR3 protein.

V gene: TRBV18; J gene: TRBJ1-1; CDR3 length: 14; CDR3 protein: ASSPDMMGGNTEAF
V gene: TRBV6-2/TRBV6-3; J gene: TRBJ1-1; CDR3 length: 12; CDR3 protein: ASSSSTDRLKAF
V gene: TRBV18; J gene: TRBJ1-5; CDR3 length: 14; CDR3 protein: ASSPSGRVRGQPQH
V gene: TRBV19; J gene: TRBJ2-1; CDR3 length: 13; CDR3 protein: ASSPLRGGRAEQF
V gene: TRBV3-1/TRBV3-2; J gene: TRBJ1-1; CDR3 length: 11; CDR3 protein: ASRRGGGPEAF
V gene: TRBV3-1/TRBV3-2; J gene: TRBJ2-4; CDR3 length: 11; CDR3 protein: ASSQSPGQDQY
V gene: TRBV29-1; J gene: TRBJ1-2; CDR3 length: 11; CDR3 protein: SVSAGQGLGYT
V gene: TRBV11-2; J gene: TRBJ2-1; CDR3 length: 17; CDR3 protein: ASSLDRRERGGFYNEQF
V gene: TRBV7-6; J gene: TRBJ1-2; CDR3 length: 12; CDR3 protein: ASSLRTGGGGYT
V gene: TRBV6-5; J gene: TRBJ2-1; CDR3 length: 12; CDR3 protein: ASSRGQAYNEQF
V gene: TRBV12-3/TRBV12-4; J gene: TRBJ2-7; CDR3 length: 11; CDR3 protein: ASTPNPLGEQY
V gene: TRBV27; J gene: TRBJ1-4; CDR3 length: 12; CDR3 protein: ASSPGQGKEKLF
V gene: TRBV10-2; J gene: TRBJ2-7; CDR3 length: 14; CDR3 protein: ASRGLAGGPTYEQY
V gene: TRBV2; J gene: TRBJ1-6; CDR3 length: 13; CDR3 protein: ASGVGTGYNSPLH
V gene: TRBV27; J gene: TRBJ1-6; CDR3 length: 13; CDR3 protein: ASSDGDRGLSPLH
V gene: TRBV13; J gene: TRBJ2-5; CDR3 length: 13; CDR3 protein: ASSLEQATQETQY
V gene: TRBV30; J gene: TRBJ1-1; CDR3 length: 13; CDR3 protein: AWDEGAQGNTEAF
V gene: TRBV19; J gene: TRBJ1-2; CDR3 length: 13; CDR3 protein: ASTIWTGRDYGYT
V gene: TRBV6-2/TRBV6-3; J gene: TRBJ2-1; CDR3 length: 16; CDR3 protein: ASSYPSTGTGPWGEQF
V gene: TRBV3-1/TRBV3-2; J gene: TRBJ2-2; CDR3 length: 15; CDR3 protein: ASSPSGLAGNTGELF
V gene: TRBV10-3; J gene: TRBJ1-1; CDR3 length: 14; CDR3 protein: AISESTPGGNTEAF
V gene: TRBV19; J gene: TRBJ1-5; CDR3 length: 15; CDR3 protein: ASSPGLGVNSNQPQH
V gene: TRBV21-1; J gene: TRBJ2-3; CDR3 length: 13; CDR3 protein: ASSISGGDRNTQY
V gene: TRBV19; J gene: TRBJ2-1; CDR3 length: 13; CDR3 protein: ASSSGTSAYNEQF
V gene: TRBV24-1; J gene: TRBJ2-1; CDR3 length: 10; CDR3 protein: ATSDFAGWQF
V gene: TRBV29-1; J gene: TRBJ1-2; CDR3 length: 11; CDR3 protein: SVRIGSGFGYT
V gene: TRBV29-1; J gene: TRBJ2-7; CDR3 length: 11; CDR3 protein: SVAQGVDYEQY
V gene: TRBV6-6; J gene: TRBJ1-4; CDR3 length: 14; CDR3 protein: ASSLGTGRPNEKLF
V gene: TRBV5-1; J gene: TRBJ2-3; CDR3 length: 14; CDR3 protein: ASSSTGPTSTDTQY
V gene: TRBV11-2; J gene: TRBJ2-7; CDR3 length: 13; CDR3 protein: ASSLDLTGLYEQY
V gene: TRBV7-8; J gene: TRBJ1-1; CDR3 length: 14; CDR3 protein: ASSLGGPGGGTEAF
V gene: TRBV4-3; J gene: TRBJ2-7; CDR3 length: 15; CDR3 protein: ASSQGSGTSAHYEQY
V gene: TRBV29-1; J gene: TRBJ2-4; CDR3 length: 10; CDR3 protein: SVETWGDIQY
V gene: TRBV6-5; J gene: TRBJ2-2; CDR3 length: 12; CDR3 protein: ASKRDRDTGELF
V gene: TRBV19; J gene: TRBJ2-5; CDR3 length: 13; CDR3 protein: ASSIDGRVRKTQY
V gene: TRBV5-5; J gene: TRBJ1-5; CDR3 length: 15; CDR3 protein: ASSLALATAQGGPQH
V gene: TRBV18; J gene: TRBJ2-1; CDR3 length: 11; CDR3 protein: ASSPLDRGGQF
V gene: TRBV9; J gene: TRBJ2-2; CDR3 length: 13; CDR3 protein: ASSPDGRAIGELF
V gene: TRBV6-4; J gene: TRBJ2-2; CDR3 length: 12; CDR3 protein: ASSTDYNTGELF
V gene: TRBV2; J gene: TRBJ1-2; CDR3 length: 9; CDR3 protein: ASNLLAGYT
V gene: TRBV4-1; J gene: TRBJ2-3; CDR3 length: 13; CDR3 protein: ASSQELGPQDTQY
V gene: TRBV25-1; J gene: TRBJ1-4; CDR3 length: 12; CDR3 protein: ASSSWTENEKLF
V gene: TRBV15; J gene: TRBJ2-2; CDR3 length: 11; CDR3 protein: ATSPLGSWELF
V gene: TRBV3-1/TRBV3-2; J gene: TRBJ2-5; CDR3 length: 13; CDR3 protein: ASSQRTVDQETQY
V gene: TRBV5-4; J gene: TRBJ2-5; CDR3 length: 12; CDR3 protein: ASSLSGVRGTQY
V gene: TRBV9; J gene: TRBJ1-6; CDR3 length: 16; CDR3 protein: ASSVASGTGGYNSPLH